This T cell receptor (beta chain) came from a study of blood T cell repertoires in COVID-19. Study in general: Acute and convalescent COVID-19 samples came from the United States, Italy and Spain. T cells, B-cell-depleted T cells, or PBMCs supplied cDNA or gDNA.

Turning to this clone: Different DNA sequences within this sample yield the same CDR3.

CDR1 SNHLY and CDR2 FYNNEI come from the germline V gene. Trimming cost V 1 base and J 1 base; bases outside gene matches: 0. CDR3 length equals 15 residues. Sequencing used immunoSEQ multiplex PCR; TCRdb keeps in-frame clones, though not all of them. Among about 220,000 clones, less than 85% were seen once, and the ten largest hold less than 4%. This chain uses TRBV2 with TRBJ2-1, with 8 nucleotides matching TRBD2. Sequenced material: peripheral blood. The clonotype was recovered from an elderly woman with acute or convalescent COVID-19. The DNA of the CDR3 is TGTGCCAGCAGTGAAGAGCGGGGGTCCTACAATGAGCAGTTCTTC. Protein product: CASSEERGSYNEQFF.